The next 30 T cell receptor beta chains were all read from a single sample in a study of blood T cell repertoires in COVID-19. Method: immunoSEQ multiplex PCR; TCRdb's copy keeps in-frame clones and lacks some. There are fewer than 200,000 clones in the sample; about 85% occur only once, and approximately 21% lies in the top ten. The material sequenced was peripheral blood. Receptors originate from a man in his 60s with active or convalescent COVID-19.

This clone was recorded only once. The chain joins TRBV7-9 to TRBJ1-2; 7 bases agree with TRBD1. The CDR3 has 13 residues. The germline V gene encodes CDR1 SEHNR and CDR2 FQNEAQ (reference sequence). J was trimmed by 5 bases and V by 5 bases; bases with no gene match: 5. CDR3 coding DNA: TGTGCCAGCAGCCGGGACAGCGATTATGGCTACACCTTC. This translates into CASSRDSDYGYTF.

The chain is built from TRBV9 and TRBJ2-2; possible D gene TRBD1, 5 bases. Germline CDR1 is SGDLS and CDR2 is YYNGEE. V was cut by 4 bases and J by 6 bases, with 13 bases left in between. This CDR3 has 14 residues. CDR3 protein: CASSQFRAPGELFF. CDR3 nucleotides: TGTGCCAGCAGCCAATTCAGGGCCCCCGGGGAGCTGTTTTTT.

The rearrangement uses TRBV6-6 and TRBJ2-1; D is ambiguous. V gave up 6 bases and J gave up 8 bases, with 11 bases separating them. The CDR3 loop spans 12 amino acids. Germline CDR1 and CDR2: MNHNY and SVGAGI (reference sequence). The CDR3 DNA reads as TGTGCCAGCAGGAGAGTGGGCGATGAGCAGTTCTTC. Amino acid sequence: CASRRVGDEQFF.

This clone was detected once. The chain joins TRBV2 to TRBJ1-2; 7 positions match TRBD1. CDR1 SNHLY and CDR2 FYNNEI come from the germline V gene. This CDR3 is built from 13 residues. V lost 8 bases, J lost 2 bases, and 5 bases stayed unmatched. CDR3 in amino acids: CASGGTANYGYTF. The CDR3 DNA follows: TGTGCCAGCGGCGGGACAGCGAACTATGGCTACACCTTC.

The V call is TRBV12-5, the J call TRBJ1-4; 9 nucleotides agree with TRBD1. J lost 0 bases, V lost 1 base, and 3 bases had no gene match. CDR1 is LGHNT and CDR2 is FRNRAP in the germline V gene. The CDR3 totals 17 residues. The CDR3 DNA sequence: TGTGCTAGTGGTTTGGCCCGACAGGGGGCAACTAATGAAAAACTGTTTTTT. This encodes CASGLARQGATNEKLFF.

This clone appeared a few times. The J gene is TRBJ2-1, the V gene TRBV4-1; the match to TRBD2 covers 10 bases. Germline V gene data show CDR1 as MGHRA and CDR2 as YSYEKL. Trimming at V came to 2 bases and at J to 0 bases, leaving 13 bases not matched to a gene. The CDR3 runs to 20 residues. The CDR3 DNA is TGCGCCAGCAGCCAAAAGGCGGGTAGCGGGGGGAGATTCTCCTACAATGAGCAGTTCTTC. This gives the protein CASSQKAGSGGRFSYNEQFF.

The CDR3, as DNA: TGTGCCACCAGCAGAGATGGACAGGGCACTGGCTACACCTTC. Translating gives CATSRDGQGTGYTF. The rearrangement links TRBV15 to TRBJ1-2, with 8 bases that match TRBD1. The junction had 4 bases not matched to a gene; V was cut back by 0 bases and J by 7 bases. This CDR3 spans 14 amino acids. The V gene's germline CDR1 is LNHNV and CDR2 YYDKDF (reference sequence).

The chain links TRBV5-4 to TRBJ1-4; D is perhaps TRBD1 (6 bases). CDR3 size: 14 residues. V lost 4 bases to trimming and J lost 5 bases, with 12 bases between them. Germline V gene sequence: CDR1 SGHNT, CDR2 YYREEE (reference sequence). In DNA form, the CDR3 reads TGTGCCAGCAGCCACCGGGACAACAATGAAAAACTGTTTTTT. It encodes CASSHRDNNEKLFF. The full variable domain, rest sourced from reference TRBV5-4 and TRBJ1-4, is ETGVTQSPTHLIKTRGQQVTLRCSSQSGHNTVSWYQQALGQGPQFIFQYYREEENGRGNFPPRFSGLQFPNYSSELNVNALELDDSALYLCASSHRDNNEKLFFGSGTQLSVL.

This clone appeared once. V usage is TRBV9 and J usage is TRBJ2-2; TRBD2 matches at 9 bases. V gave up 0 bases and J gave up 4 bases; unmatched junction bases: 13. Looked up from germline, CDR1 is SGDLS and CDR2 is YYNGEE. The CDR3 runs 19 residues. CDR3 nucleotides: TGTGCCAGCAGCGTAGATCCGCGCGGGGGGGCTTATGGCACCGGGGAGCTGTTTTTT. It codes for CASSVDPRGGAYGTGELFF.

The chain has TRBV4-1 and TRBJ2-3, with 8 bases lining up with TRBD1. J gave up 1 base and V 1 base, and 7 bases lay outside the gene matches. Germline CDR1 is MGHRA and CDR2 is YSYEKL. The CDR3 contains 17 residues. DNA of the CDR3: TGCGCCAGCAGCCAAGTCTCGACAGGGGCCGGCACAGATACGCAGTATTTT. As protein: CASSQVSTGAGTDTQYF.

This chain uses TRBV2 with TRBJ2-7; D possibly corresponds to TRBD1 (6 bases). The CDR3 has 14 residues. Per the germline V gene, CDR1 is SNHLY and CDR2 is FYNNEI. V gave up 6 bases and J gave up 4 bases, with 16 bases separating them. CDR3 bases: TGTGCCAGCAGGCCCAGACAGGATCCTTACGAGCAGTACTTC. Protein product: CASRPRQDPYEQYF. Full variable domain (remainder filled in from reference TRBV2 and TRBJ2-7): EPEVTQTPSHQVTQMGQEVILRCVPISNHLYFYWYRQILGQKVEFLVSFYNNEISEKSEIFDDQFSVERPDGSNFTLKIRSTKLEDSAMYFCASRPRQDPYEQYFGPGTRLTVT.

This chain links TRBV30 with TRBJ1-4, with unresolved D. Trimming stripped 2 bases from V and 8 bases from J, with 15 bases between. Germline values: CDR1 GTSNPN, CDR2 SVGIG (reference sequence). The CDR3 length is 14 residues. The CDR3 DNA is TGTGCCTGGAGTCCAGGTGGCAGGAAGGAAAAACTGTTTTTT. Its translation is CAWSPGGRKEKLFF.

The DNA of the CDR3 is TGTGCCACCAAGAGCGGGGATCTGAATGAGCAGTTCTTC. It translates to CATKSGDLNEQFF. The chain carries TRBV6-6 and TRBJ2-1; 7 nucleotides agree with TRBD2. Germline trimming cut 10 bases from V and 7 bases from J; bases unmatched to any gene: 10. There are 13 residues in the CDR3. Germline CDR1 and CDR2: MNHNY and SVGAGI (reference sequence).

The J gene is TRBJ1-2, the V gene TRBV29-1; D may be TRBD1 (6 bases). Germline loops: CDR1 SQVTM, CDR2 ANQGSEA. This CDR3 has 13 residues. V was pared by 4 bases and J by 8 bases, with 17 bases between. The CDR3 reads CSVVIPTGKGYTF. CDR3 bases: TGCAGCGTTGTTATTCCAACAGGGAAAGGCTACACCTTC.

The chain employs TRBV25-1 and TRBJ2-7, with 8 bases identical to TRBD1. Losses at the gene ends were 5 bases for V and 5 bases for J; bases not matched to a gene: 8. CDR1 MGHDK and CDR2 SYGVNS come from the germline V gene. The CDR3 contains 14 residues. The CDR3 DNA reads TGTGCCAGCAGTTTGCAGGGGGCGTCCAACGAGCAGTACTTC. Protein sequence: CASSLQGASNEQYF.

This clone was seen a few times. The chain joins TRBV5-1 to TRBJ1-6; 7 nucleotides align to TRBD1. CDR1 is SGHRS and CDR2 is YFSETQ in the germline V gene. V shed 7 bases, J shed 5 bases, and the junction held 3 bases outside the gene matches. This CDR3 has 13 amino acids. The CDR3 loop reads CASSDRNNSPLHF. CDR3 bases: TGCGCCAGCTCGGACAGGAATAATTCACCCCTCCACTTT.

V is TRBV7-9 and J is TRBJ1-4, with 7 bases lining up with TRBD1. Germline CDR1 SEHNR, CDR2 FQNEAQ (reference sequence). The CDR3 consists of 15 residues. V was clipped by 6 bases and J by 3 bases; unmatched bases: 7. The CDR3 sequence: CASSRDSRANEKLFF. The DNA of the CDR3 is TGTGCCAGCAGTCGGGACAGTCGGGCTAATGAAAAACTGTTTTTT.

V usage is TRBV18 and J usage is TRBJ2-5; possibly TRBD2 for D (6 bases). The CDR3 is 15 residues long. V lost 3 bases, J lost 1 base, and 12 bases lay in between. Germline V gene sequence: CDR1 KGHSH, CDR2 LQKENI. The CDR3 bases are TGTGCCAGCTCACCCAACGGGGGTGGCCAAGAGACCCAGTACTTC. Its translation: CASSPNGGGQETQYF.

This clone was seen only once. This sequence joins TRBV29-1 and TRBJ2-7; D may be TRBD2 (6 bases). Trimming took 4 bases from V and 7 from J, leaving 14 bases between them. The germline V gene encodes CDR1 SQVTM and CDR2 ANQGSEA. This CDR3 region has 12 residues. CDR3 protein: CSVAQGAGEQYF. CDR3 sequence (DNA): TGCAGCGTTGCGCAGGGCGCGGGGGAGCAGTACTTC.

This rearrangement joins TRBV5-6 to TRBJ1-2; a weak D match, TRBD1 (5 bases). Germline V gene lookup returns CDR1 SGHDT and CDR2 YYEEEE. The CDR3 covers 14 residues. The V gene lost 3 bases and the J gene lost 5 bases, with 14 bases spanning the gap. The CDR3 sequence is CASSWRGAGYGYTF. As DNA, the CDR3 is TGTGCCAGCAGCTGGAGGGGTGCGGGGTATGGCTACACCTTC.

CDR3 DNA sequence: TGTGCCAGCAGACTCCTAGCGGGGGGTCGGGACGAGCAGTACTTC. Protein sequence: CASRLLAGGRDEQYF. This chain connects TRBV21-1 to TRBJ2-7; TRBD2 is the table's D call and was not checked against the DNA. TRBV21-1 is described as a pseudogene. This CDR3 is built from 15 residues.

The genes are TRBV4-1 and TRBJ1-3; D gene ambiguous. V was pared by 6 bases and J by 0 bases, with 9 bases between. Germline V gives CDR1 MGHRA, CDR2 YSYEKL. The CDR3 runs 14 residues. The CDR3 protein is CASSMGSSGNTIYF. CDR3 nucleotide sequence: TGCGCCAGCAGTATGGGGAGCTCTGGAAACACCATATATTTT.

The table lists this clone with a few counts. V gene TRBV27 combines with J gene TRBJ1-5, with D possibly TRBD1 on 5 matching bases. Germline CDR1 is MNHEY and CDR2 is SMNVEV (reference sequence). Trimming stripped 0 bases from V and 1 base from J, with 10 bases between. The CDR3 runs to 16 residues. As DNA, the CDR3 is TGTGCCAGCAGTTTATCTCCGACAGACAGCAATCAGCCCCAGCATTTT. As protein: CASSLSPTDSNQPQHF.

The V call is TRBV11-2, the J call TRBJ1-1, with D unclear. Germline-derived CDR1 and CDR2 are SGHAT and FQNNGV. The V gene lost 6 bases and the J gene lost 0 bases, with 8 bases spanning the gap. This CDR3 is built from 13 residues. The CDR3 region is CASSILLNTEAFF. CDR3 DNA: TGTGCCAGCAGTATTCTATTGAACACTGAAGCTTTCTTT.

The table lists this clone with a few counts. The chain couples TRBV2 to TRBJ2-7; TRBD1 matches 8 bases. The CDR3 has 15 amino acids. J was trimmed by 0 bases and V by 2 bases; bases with no gene match: 3. Germline V gene data show CDR1 as SNHLY and CDR2 as FYNNEI. The CDR3 region is CASSELGQASYEQYF. In DNA, the CDR3 is TGTGCCAGCAGTGAATTGGGACAGGCCTCCTACGAGCAGTACTTC.

The rearrangement links TRBV5-1 to TRBJ1-5, with a weak D call TRBD1 (5 bases). The CDR3 is 15 amino acids. Germline V gives CDR1 SGHRS, CDR2 YFSETQ. Trimming took 8 bases from V and 2 from J, leaving 17 bases between them. The CDR3, as DNA: TGCGCCAGTGATGGGGGAGGCGAGGGCAATCAGCCCCAGCATTTT. This encodes CASDGGGEGNQPQHF.

V gene TRBV5-1 combines with J gene TRBJ2-3; no definite D call. V was shortened by 4 bases and J by 2 bases, with 11 bases between the two germline ends. Germline V gene lookup returns CDR1 SGHRS and CDR2 YFSETQ. The CDR3 consists of 14 residues. In DNA form, the CDR3 reads TGCGCCAGCAGCCCTGGGCAGCCCACAGATACGCAGTATTTT. It encodes CASSPGQPTDTQYF.

The DNA of the CDR3 is TGTGCCAGCAGTGATCAGGTAATGAACACTGAAGCTTTCTTT. The encoded protein is CASSDQVMNTEAFF. The chain uses TRBV2 and TRBJ1-1; no definite D call. Germline V CDR1 and CDR2: SNHLY, FYNNEI. There are 14 residues in the CDR3. V dropped 3 bases and J dropped 0 bases, with 8 bases sitting between them.

The chain carries TRBV5-1 and TRBJ1-1; 8 bases are shared with TRBD1. Trimming took 4 bases from V and 5 from J; bases not matched to a gene: 7. Germline V gives CDR1 SGHRS, CDR2 YFSETQ. The CDR3 has 14 residues. The CDR3: CASSPQGAPTEAFF. The CDR3 DNA follows: TGCGCCAGCAGCCCTCAGGGGGCGCCGACTGAAGCTTTCTTT.

V gene TRBV27 combines with J gene TRBJ2-1; 8 nucleotides line up with TRBD1. Trimming took 3 bases from V and 9 from J; bases not matched to a gene: 10. Per germline, CDR1 MNHEY and CDR2 SMNVEV (reference sequence). The CDR3 runs 15 residues. The CDR3 loop reads CASSFWQGAVGEQFF. In DNA form, the CDR3 reads TGTGCCAGCAGTTTTTGGCAGGGGGCGGTAGGTGAGCAGTTCTTC.